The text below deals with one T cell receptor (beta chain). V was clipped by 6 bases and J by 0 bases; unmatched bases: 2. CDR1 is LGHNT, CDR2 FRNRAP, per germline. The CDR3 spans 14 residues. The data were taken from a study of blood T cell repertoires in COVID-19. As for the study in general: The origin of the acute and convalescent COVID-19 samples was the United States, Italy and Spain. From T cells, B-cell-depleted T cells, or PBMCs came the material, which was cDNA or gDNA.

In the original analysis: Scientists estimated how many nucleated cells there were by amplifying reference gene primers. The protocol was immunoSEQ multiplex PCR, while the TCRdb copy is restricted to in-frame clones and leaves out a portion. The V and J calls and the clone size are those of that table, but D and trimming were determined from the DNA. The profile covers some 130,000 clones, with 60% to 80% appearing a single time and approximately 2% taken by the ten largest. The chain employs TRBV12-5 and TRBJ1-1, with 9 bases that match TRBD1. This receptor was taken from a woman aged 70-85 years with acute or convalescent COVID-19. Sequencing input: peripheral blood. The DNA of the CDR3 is TGTGCTAGTGGAAGACAGGGGGTGAACACTGAAGCTTTCTTT. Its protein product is CASGRQGVNTEAFF.